A selection of T cell receptor beta chains follows, all from one sample in a study of human T cells and chemical hapten exposure. TCRdb passed the RACE reads through MiXCR, listing each CDR3 protein once. The table shows just over 350,000 distinct CDR3 sequences, with roughly 6.3% occurring only once. Sequencing was performed on whole blood, taken in connection with sensitization to the hapten diphenylcyclopropenone (DPC). These receptor sequences come from a woman aged 18-30 years with alopecia areata. Some clones in this sample may be carry-over from other donors' samples. The CDR3 runs from the conserved cysteine through the conserved F or W. A D gene is named only where the DNA matches it firmly. The listing skips clone size in some rows; elsewhere it reads once, few, many or a size class.

j_call: TRBJ2-2
clone_size: many
v_call: TRBV6-2/TRBV6-3
d_call: -
cdr3_aa: CASSFQQFANTGELFF
cdr3_nt: TGTGCCAGCAGTTTCCAGCAGTTCGCGAACACCGGGGAGCTGTTTTTT

j_call: TRBJ2-2
clone_size: many
v_call: TRBV12-3/TRBV12-4
d_call: -
cdr3_aa: CASSSTDGTGELFF
cdr3_nt: TGTGCCAGCAGTTCCACGGATGGGACCGGGGAGCTGTTTTTT

j_call: TRBJ2-3
clone_size: few
v_call: TRBV7-2
d_call: -
cdr3_aa: CASSPNPGDTQYF
cdr3_nt: TGTGCCAGCAGCCCAAACCCTGGAGATACGCAGTATTTT

j_call: TRBJ2-3
clone_size: -
v_call: TRBV5-1
d_call: -
cdr3_aa: CASSLPGQPPADTQYF
cdr3_nt: TGCGCCAGCAGCTTACCGGGACAACCCCCAGCAGATACGCAGTATTTT

j_call: TRBJ1-2
clone_size: many
v_call: TRBV6-5
d_call: -
cdr3_aa: CASSYWSGQNYGYTF
cdr3_nt: TGTGCCAGCAGTTACTGGTCTGGACAGAACTATGGCTACACCTTC

j_call: TRBJ1-3
clone_size: few
v_call: TRBV3-1
d_call: -
cdr3_aa: CASSQGVEAGNTIYF
cdr3_nt: TGTGCCAGCAGCCAAGGAGTCGAAGCTGGAAACACCATATATTTT

j_call: TRBJ2-1
clone_size: -
v_call: TRBV15
d_call: -
cdr3_aa: CATSRTPGGLVLVEQFF
cdr3_nt: TGTGCCACCAGCAGAACCCCAGGGGGACTAGTTTTGGTTGAGCAGTTCTTC

j_call: TRBJ1-1
clone_size: -
v_call: TRBV28
d_call: -
cdr3_aa: CASSFRWQGGMNTEAFF
cdr3_nt: TGTGCCAGCAGTTTCCGGTGGCAGGGCGGAATGAACACTGAAGCTTTCTTT

j_call: TRBJ2-1
clone_size: many
v_call: TRBV7-3
d_call: TRBD2
cdr3_aa: CASSWGTSGEQFF
cdr3_nt: TGTGCCAGCAGCTGGGGGACTAGCGGTGAGCAGTTCTTC

j_call: TRBJ1-2
clone_size: many
v_call: TRBV7-3
d_call: -
cdr3_aa: CASSFRGYGYTF
cdr3_nt: TGTGCCAGCAGCTTTAGGGGTTATGGCTACACCTTC

j_call: TRBJ1-2
clone_size: few
v_call: TRBV6-1
d_call: -
cdr3_aa: CASEGGQSGTYGYTF
cdr3_nt: TGTGCCAGCGAAGGGGGGCAGTCCGGAACCTATGGCTACACCTTC

j_call: TRBJ2-3
clone_size: few
v_call: TRBV9
d_call: -
cdr3_aa: CASSPTGASTDTQYF
cdr3_nt: TGTGCCAGCAGTCCTACCGGGGCTAGCACAGATACGCAGTATTTT

j_call: TRBJ1-1
clone_size: many
v_call: TRBV6-6
d_call: -
cdr3_aa: CASRDTGYNTEAFF
cdr3_nt: TGTGCCAGCAGGGATACAGGGTACAACACTGAAGCTTTCTTT

j_call: TRBJ1-2
clone_size: many
v_call: TRBV4-3
d_call: -
cdr3_aa: CASSQEPQGLYGYTF
cdr3_nt: TGCGCCAGCAGCCAAGAGCCCCAGGGTCTCTATGGCTACACCTTC

j_call: TRBJ2-1
clone_size: many
v_call: TRBV18
d_call: -
cdr3_aa: CASSPDSNEQFF
cdr3_nt: TGTGCCAGCTCACCGGACAGCAATGAGCAGTTCTTC

j_call: TRBJ1-1
clone_size: many
v_call: TRBV4-2
d_call: -
cdr3_aa: CASSQDSSGALMNTEAFF
cdr3_nt: TGTGCCAGCAGCCAAGATTCATCAGGGGCGCTCATGAACACTGAAGCTTTCTTT

j_call: TRBJ2-3
clone_size: few
v_call: TRBV4-3
d_call: -
cdr3_aa: CASSQEARLGQYF
cdr3_nt: TGCGCCAGCAGCCAAGAAGCACGGCTCGGGCAGTATTTT

j_call: TRBJ2-7
clone_size: -
v_call: TRBV7-6
d_call: -
cdr3_aa: CASSLAEGSSYEQYF
cdr3_nt: TGTGCCAGCAGCTTAGCGGAGGGGTCCTCCTACGAGCAGTACTTC

j_call: TRBJ2-1
clone_size: -
v_call: TRBV6-5
d_call: TRBD2
cdr3_aa: CATLGRLAGGISSEQFF
cdr3_nt: TGTGCCACCTTGGGGCGTCTAGCGGGGGGGATCAGCAGTGAGCAGTTCTTC

j_call: TRBJ2-7
clone_size: few
v_call: TRBV20-1
d_call: -
cdr3_aa: CSASFGREQYF
cdr3_nt: TGCAGTGCTAGTTTCGGACGCGAGCAGTACTTC

j_call: TRBJ2-4
clone_size: few
v_call: TRBV6-6
d_call: -
cdr3_aa: CASSYSTGRDKNIQYF
cdr3_nt: TGTGCCAGCAGTTACTCGACCGGCCGTGACAAAAACATTCAGTACTTC

j_call: TRBJ1-2
clone_size: -
v_call: TRBV28
d_call: -
cdr3_aa: CASGGTNYGYTF
cdr3_nt: TGTGCCAGCGGGGGGACCAACTATGGCTACACCTTC

j_call: TRBJ1-4
clone_size: -
v_call: TRBV7-2
d_call: -
cdr3_aa: CASSRAVATNEKLFF
cdr3_nt: TGTGCCAGCAGCCGGGCCGTTGCAACTAATGAAAAACTGTTTTTT

j_call: TRBJ2-1
clone_size: -
v_call: TRBV28
d_call: -
cdr3_aa: CASSLTPRSSYNEQFF
cdr3_nt: TGTGCCAGCAGTTTAACACCGAGGAGCTCCTACAATGAGCAGTTCTTC

j_call: TRBJ2-7
clone_size: many
v_call: TRBV6-5
d_call: TRBD1
cdr3_aa: CASSSGQGSYEQYF
cdr3_nt: TGTGCCAGCAGCTCGGGACAGGGGTCCTACGAGCAGTACTTC

j_call: TRBJ1-1
clone_size: few
v_call: TRBV20-1
d_call: TRBD1
cdr3_aa: CSAPPTGVLNTEAFF
cdr3_nt: TGCAGTGCTCCTCCCACAGGGGTATTGAACACTGAAGCTTTCTTT

j_call: TRBJ1-2
clone_size: many
v_call: TRBV7-2
d_call: -
cdr3_aa: CASRAVATDINYGYTF
cdr3_nt: TGTGCCAGCAGGGCTGTTGCTACTGATATTAACTATGGCTACACCTTC

j_call: TRBJ1-2
clone_size: many
v_call: TRBV5-1
d_call: -
cdr3_aa: CASSLAGFPDGYTF
cdr3_nt: TGCGCCAGCAGCTTGGCGGGATTTCCGGATGGCTACACCTTC

j_call: TRBJ1-1
clone_size: many
v_call: TRBV12-3/TRBV12-4
d_call: -
cdr3_aa: CASRFRVAGVTEAFF
cdr3_nt: TGTGCCAGCAGATTCAGGGTGGCGGGAGTTACTGAAGCTTTCTTT

j_call: TRBJ2-7
clone_size: -
v_call: TRBV20-1
d_call: -
cdr3_aa: CSAREGGVSSYEQYF
cdr3_nt: TGCAGTGCTAGAGAAGGGGGGGTGAGCTCCTACGAGCAGTACTTC

j_call: TRBJ2-3
clone_size: -
v_call: TRBV7-2
d_call: -
cdr3_aa: CASSADEGTQYF
cdr3_nt: TGTGCCAGCAGCGCTGATGAGGGTACGCAGTATTTT

j_call: TRBJ2-7
clone_size: -
v_call: TRBV12-3/TRBV12-4
d_call: -
cdr3_aa: CASSFSLYEQYF
cdr3_nt: TGTGCCAGCAGTTTCTCTCTCTACGAGCAGTACTTC

j_call: TRBJ1-1
clone_size: -
v_call: TRBV29-1
d_call: -
cdr3_aa: CAGVTNTEAFF
cdr3_nt: TGCGCGGGGGTCACGAACACTGAAGCTTTCTTT

j_call: TRBJ1-1
clone_size: many
v_call: TRBV29-1
d_call: -
cdr3_aa: CSVASVNTEAFF
cdr3_nt: TGCAGCGTTGCTAGCGTGAACACTGAAGCTTTCTTT

j_call: TRBJ1-1
clone_size: many
v_call: TRBV7-3
d_call: -
cdr3_aa: CASSMVGNTEAFF
cdr3_nt: TGTGCCAGCAGCATGGTCGGGAACACTGAAGCTTTCTTT

j_call: TRBJ2-1
clone_size: many
v_call: TRBV7-9
d_call: -
cdr3_aa: CASSDGGQGWYNEQFF
cdr3_nt: TGTGCCAGCAGCGATGGGGGCCAGGGCTGGTACAATGAGCAGTTCTTC

j_call: TRBJ1-5
clone_size: few
v_call: TRBV19
d_call: -
cdr3_aa: CASSTRTHQPQHF
cdr3_nt: TGTGCCAGTAGTACACGAACTCATCAGCCCCAGCATTTT

j_call: TRBJ2-1
clone_size: few
v_call: TRBV11-3
d_call: -
cdr3_aa: CASSSGTNNEQFF
cdr3_nt: TGTGCCAGCAGCTCAGGGACAAACAATGAGCAGTTCTTC

j_call: TRBJ2-5
clone_size: few
v_call: TRBV28
d_call: TRBD2
cdr3_aa: CASSIGGGETQYF
cdr3_nt: TGTGCCAGCAGCATCGGCGGGGGGGAGACCCAGTACTTC

j_call: TRBJ1-6
clone_size: -
v_call: TRBV28
d_call: -
cdr3_aa: CASSFPVLNSPLHF
cdr3_nt: TGTGCCAGCAGTTTTCCGGTCTTGAATTCACCCCTCCACTTT

j_call: TRBJ2-3
clone_size: -
v_call: TRBV20-1
d_call: TRBD1
cdr3_aa: CSGTGPLVGTDTQYF
cdr3_nt: TGCAGTGGGACAGGGCCTCTCGTAGGCACAGATACGCAGTATTTT

j_call: TRBJ2-3
clone_size: many
v_call: TRBV6-1
d_call: -
cdr3_aa: CASSRGPGFPLTSTDTQYF
cdr3_nt: TGTGCCAGCAGCAGGGGACCGGGTTTCCCGCTCACTAGCACAGATACGCAGTATTTT

j_call: TRBJ1-4
clone_size: many
v_call: TRBV10-3
d_call: -
cdr3_aa: CATPWDKTNEKLFF
cdr3_nt: TGTGCCACTCCCTGGGACAAAACCAATGAAAAACTGTTTTTT

j_call: TRBJ1-2
clone_size: many
v_call: TRBV4-2
d_call: TRBD1
cdr3_aa: CASSQDGPGQGLSIGGYTF
cdr3_nt: TGTGCCAGCAGCCAAGATGGCCCGGGACAGGGGTTGTCAATCGGTGGCTACACCTTC